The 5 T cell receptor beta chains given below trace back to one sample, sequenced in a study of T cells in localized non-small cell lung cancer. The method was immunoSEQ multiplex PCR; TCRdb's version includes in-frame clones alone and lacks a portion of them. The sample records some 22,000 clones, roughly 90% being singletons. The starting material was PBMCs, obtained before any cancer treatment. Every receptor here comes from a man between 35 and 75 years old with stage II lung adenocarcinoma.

The DNA of the CDR3 is TGTGCCATCAACCGGGACAGGGAGTATGGCTACACCTTC. Its protein product is CAINRDREYGYTF. The chain uses TRBV10-3 and TRBJ1-2; 9 bases fit TRBD1. J gave up 5 bases and V 7 bases, and 5 bases lay outside the gene matches. The germline CDR1 and CDR2 sequences are ENHRY and SYGVKD. CDR3 length: 13 residues.

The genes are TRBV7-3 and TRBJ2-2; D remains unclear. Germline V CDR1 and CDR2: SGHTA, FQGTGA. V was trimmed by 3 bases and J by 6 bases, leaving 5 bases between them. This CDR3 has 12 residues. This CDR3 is CASSLGAGELFF. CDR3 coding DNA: TGTGCCAGCAGCTTGGGTGCCGGGGAGCTGTTTTTT.

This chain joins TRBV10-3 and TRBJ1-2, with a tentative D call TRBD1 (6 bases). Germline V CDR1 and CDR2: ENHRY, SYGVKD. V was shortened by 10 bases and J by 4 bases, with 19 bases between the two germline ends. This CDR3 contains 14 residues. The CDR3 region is CATKGDVLSYGYTF. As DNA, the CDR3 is TGTGCCACCAAGGGGGACGTCTTATCCTATGGCTACACCTTC.

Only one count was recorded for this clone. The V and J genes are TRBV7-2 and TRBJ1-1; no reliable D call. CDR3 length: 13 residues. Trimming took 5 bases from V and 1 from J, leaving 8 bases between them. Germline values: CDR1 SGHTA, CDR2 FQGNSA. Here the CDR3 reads CASSQEANTEAFF. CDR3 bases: TGTGCCAGCAGCCAGGAGGCGAACACTGAAGCTTTCTTT.

CDR3 sequence: CASSSLAGENTGELFF. In DNA form, the CDR3 reads TGTGCCAGCAGCTCCCTCGCGGGGGAGAACACCGGGGAGCTGTTTTTT. The chain employs TRBV7-8 and TRBJ2-2; 7 bases line up with TRBD2. From germline, CDR1 is SGHVS and CDR2 FQNEAQ. This CDR3 is built from 16 residues. The V gene end was trimmed by 4 bases and the J gene end by 1 base; junction bases not matched to a gene: 6.